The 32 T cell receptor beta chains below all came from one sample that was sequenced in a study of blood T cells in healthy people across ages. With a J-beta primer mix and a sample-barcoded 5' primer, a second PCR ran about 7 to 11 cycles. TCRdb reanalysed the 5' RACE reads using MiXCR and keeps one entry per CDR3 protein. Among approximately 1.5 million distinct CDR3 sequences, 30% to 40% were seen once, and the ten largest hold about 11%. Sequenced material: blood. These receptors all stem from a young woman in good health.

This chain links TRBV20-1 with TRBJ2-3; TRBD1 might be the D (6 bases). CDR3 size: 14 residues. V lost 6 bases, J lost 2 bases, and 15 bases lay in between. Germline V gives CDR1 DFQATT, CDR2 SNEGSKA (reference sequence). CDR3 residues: CSAPKRGFTDTQYF. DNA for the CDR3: TGCAGTGCCCCAAAAAGGGGGTTCACAGATACGCAGTATTTT.

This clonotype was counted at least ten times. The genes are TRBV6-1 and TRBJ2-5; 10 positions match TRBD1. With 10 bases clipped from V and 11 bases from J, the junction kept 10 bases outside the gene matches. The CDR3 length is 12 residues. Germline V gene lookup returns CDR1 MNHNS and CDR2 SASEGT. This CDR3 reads CANGRDRGQQYF. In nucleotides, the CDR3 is TGTGCCAATGGACGGGACAGGGGTCAGCAGTACTTC.

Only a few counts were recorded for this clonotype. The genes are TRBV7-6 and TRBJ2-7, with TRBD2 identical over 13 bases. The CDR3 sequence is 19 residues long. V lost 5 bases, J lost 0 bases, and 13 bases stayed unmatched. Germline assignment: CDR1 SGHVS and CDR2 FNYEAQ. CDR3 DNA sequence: TGTGCCAGCAGCCGTTTCGGTAGGACTAGCGGGAGCCACTCCTACGAGCAGTACTTC. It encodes CASSRFGRTSGSHSYEQYF.

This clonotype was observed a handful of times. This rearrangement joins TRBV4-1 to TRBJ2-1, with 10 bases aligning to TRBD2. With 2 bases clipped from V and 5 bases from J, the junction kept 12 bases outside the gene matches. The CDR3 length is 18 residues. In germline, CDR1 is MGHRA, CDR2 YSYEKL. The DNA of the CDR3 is TGCGCCAGCAGCCAATATATTCCGGGACTAGCGTCCCACAATGAGCAGTTCTTC. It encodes CASSQYIPGLASHNEQFF.

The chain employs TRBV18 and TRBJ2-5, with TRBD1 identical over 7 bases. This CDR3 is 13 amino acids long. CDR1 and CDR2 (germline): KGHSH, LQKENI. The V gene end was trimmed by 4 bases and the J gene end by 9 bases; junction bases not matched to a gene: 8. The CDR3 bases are TGTGCCAGCTCACTTGACCCGGGACAGCCCCAGTACTTC. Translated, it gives CASSLDPGQPQYF.

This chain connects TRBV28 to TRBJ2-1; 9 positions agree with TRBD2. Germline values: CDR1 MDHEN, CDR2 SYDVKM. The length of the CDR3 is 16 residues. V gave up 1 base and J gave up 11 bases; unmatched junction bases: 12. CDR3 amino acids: CASSLLGEGSGSQQFF. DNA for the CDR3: TGTGCCAGCAGTTTATTAGGTGAGGGTAGCGGGAGTCAGCAGTTCTTC. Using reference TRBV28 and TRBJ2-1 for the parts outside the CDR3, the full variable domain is DVKVTQSSRYLVKRTGEKVFLECVQDMDHENMFWYRQDPGLGLRLIYFSYDVKMKEKGDIPEGYSVSREKKERFSLILESASTNQTSMYLCASSLLGEGSGSQQFFGPGTRLTVL.

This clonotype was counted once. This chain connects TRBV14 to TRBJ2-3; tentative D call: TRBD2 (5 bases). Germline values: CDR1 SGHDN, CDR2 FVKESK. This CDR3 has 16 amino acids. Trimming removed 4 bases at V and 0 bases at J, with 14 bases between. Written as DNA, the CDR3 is TGTGCCAGCAGCCCCCCGATGGGGAGCAGCACAGATACGCAGTATTTT. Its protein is CASSPPMGSSTDTQYF.

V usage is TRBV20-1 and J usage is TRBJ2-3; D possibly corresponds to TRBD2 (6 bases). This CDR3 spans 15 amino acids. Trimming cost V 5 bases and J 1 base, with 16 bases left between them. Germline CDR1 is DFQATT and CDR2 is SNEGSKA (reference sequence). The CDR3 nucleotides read TGCAGTGCTCCCCGGGCTAGCGCACGCACAGATACGCAGTATTTT. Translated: CSAPRASARTDTQYF.

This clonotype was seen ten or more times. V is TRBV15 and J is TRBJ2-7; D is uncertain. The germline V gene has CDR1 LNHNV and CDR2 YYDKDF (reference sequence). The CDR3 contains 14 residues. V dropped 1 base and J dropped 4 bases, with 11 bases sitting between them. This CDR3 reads CATSRVGGDYEQYF. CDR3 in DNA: TGTGCCACCAGCAGAGTCGGCGGAGATTACGAGCAGTACTTC.

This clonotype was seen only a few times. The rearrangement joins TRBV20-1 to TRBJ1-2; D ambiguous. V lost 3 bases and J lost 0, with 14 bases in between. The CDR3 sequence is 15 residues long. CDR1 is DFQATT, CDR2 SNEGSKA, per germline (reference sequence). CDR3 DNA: TGCAGTGCTAGTACAATGTCAGTGACTAACTATGGCTACACCTTC. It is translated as CSASTMSVTNYGYTF.

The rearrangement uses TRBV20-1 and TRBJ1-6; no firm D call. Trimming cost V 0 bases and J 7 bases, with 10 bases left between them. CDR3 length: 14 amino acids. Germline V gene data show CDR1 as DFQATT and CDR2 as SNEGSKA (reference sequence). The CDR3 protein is CSARDYRENSPLHF. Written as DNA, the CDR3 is TGCAGTGCTAGAGATTATAGGGAAAATTCACCCCTCCACTTT.

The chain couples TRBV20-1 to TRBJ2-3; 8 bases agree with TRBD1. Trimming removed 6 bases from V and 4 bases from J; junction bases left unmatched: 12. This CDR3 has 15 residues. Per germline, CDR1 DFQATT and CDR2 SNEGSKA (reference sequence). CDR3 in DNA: TGCAGTGCCCTGCAGGGGGCGCTGGGAGCAGATACGCAGTATTTT. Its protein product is CSALQGALGADTQYF.

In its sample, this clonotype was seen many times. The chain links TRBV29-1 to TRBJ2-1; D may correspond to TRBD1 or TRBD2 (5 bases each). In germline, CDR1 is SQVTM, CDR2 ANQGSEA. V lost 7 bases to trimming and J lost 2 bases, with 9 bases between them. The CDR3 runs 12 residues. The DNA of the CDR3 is TGCAGCGGGGAGACAGCCTACAATGAGCAGTTCTTC. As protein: CSGETAYNEQFF.

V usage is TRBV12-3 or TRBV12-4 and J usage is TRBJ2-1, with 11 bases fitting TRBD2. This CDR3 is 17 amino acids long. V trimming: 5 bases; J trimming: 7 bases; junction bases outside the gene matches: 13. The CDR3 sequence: CASSLRLAGITRNEQFF. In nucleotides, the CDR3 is TGTGCCAGCAGTCTGAGACTAGCGGGGATAACTAGGAATGAGCAGTTCTTC.

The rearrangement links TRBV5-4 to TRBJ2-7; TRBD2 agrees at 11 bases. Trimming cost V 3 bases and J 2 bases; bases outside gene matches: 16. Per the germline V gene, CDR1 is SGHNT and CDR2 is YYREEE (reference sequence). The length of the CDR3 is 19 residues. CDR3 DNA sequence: TGTGCCAGCAGCTCTCACGGCCCTGGGACTAGCGGACCCCCCTACGAGCAGTACTTC. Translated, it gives CASSSHGPGTSGPPYEQYF.

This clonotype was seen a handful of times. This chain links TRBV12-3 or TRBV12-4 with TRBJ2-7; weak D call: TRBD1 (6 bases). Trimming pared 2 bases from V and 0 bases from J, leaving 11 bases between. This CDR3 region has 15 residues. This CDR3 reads CASSLTEQGSYEQYF. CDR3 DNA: TGTGCCAGCAGTTTAACCGAACAGGGCTCCTACGAGCAGTACTTC.

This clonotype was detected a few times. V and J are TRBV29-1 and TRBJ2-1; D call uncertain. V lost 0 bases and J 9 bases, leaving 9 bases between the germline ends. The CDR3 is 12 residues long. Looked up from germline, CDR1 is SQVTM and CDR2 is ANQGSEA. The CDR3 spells CSVEEGWSEQFF. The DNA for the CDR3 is TGCAGCGTTGAAGAGGGTTGGAGTGAGCAGTTCTTC.

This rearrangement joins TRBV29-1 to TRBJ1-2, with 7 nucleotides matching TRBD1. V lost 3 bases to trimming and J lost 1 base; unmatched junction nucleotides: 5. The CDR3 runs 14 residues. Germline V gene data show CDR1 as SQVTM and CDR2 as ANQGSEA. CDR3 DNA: TGCAGCGTTGATGACCACAGGGGTAACTATGGCTACACCTTC. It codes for CSVDDHRGNYGYTF. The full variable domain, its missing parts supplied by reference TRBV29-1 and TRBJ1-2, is SAVISQKPSRDICQRGTSLTIQCQVDSQVTMMFWYRQQPGQSLTLIATANQGSEATYESGFVIDKFPISRPNLTFSTLTVSNMSPEDSSIYLCSVDDHRGNYGYTFGSGTRLTVV.

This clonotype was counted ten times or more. In DNA, the CDR3 is TGCAGCGTAGAATACCGGGACAGGGGATACGAGCAGTACTTC. It encodes CSVEYRDRGYEQYF. The chain combines TRBV29-1 with TRBJ2-7; 10 nucleotides match TRBD1. The ends lost 6 bases at V and 4 bases at J; junction bases unmatched: 9. The CDR3 is 14 residues long. Looked up from germline, CDR1 is SQVTM and CDR2 is ANQGSEA.

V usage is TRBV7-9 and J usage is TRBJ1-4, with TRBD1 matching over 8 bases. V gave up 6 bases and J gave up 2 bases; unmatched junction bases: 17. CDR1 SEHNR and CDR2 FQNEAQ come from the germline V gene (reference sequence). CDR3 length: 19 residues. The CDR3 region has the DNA TGTGCCAGCAGACCTCCTCCCGGGCAGGGGGCGCCTACTAATGAAAAACTGTTTTTT. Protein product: CASRPPPGQGAPTNEKLFF.

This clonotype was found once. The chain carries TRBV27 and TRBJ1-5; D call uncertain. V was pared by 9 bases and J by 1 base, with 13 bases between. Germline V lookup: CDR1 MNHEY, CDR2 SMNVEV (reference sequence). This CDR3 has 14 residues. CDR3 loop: CASASLGSNQPQHF. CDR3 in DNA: TGTGCCAGTGCTAGTTTGGGGAGCAATCAGCCCCAGCATTTT.

The CDR3: CASSPEGTVAYEQYF. The CDR3 bases are TGTGCCAGCAGCCCAGAAGGAACAGTTGCCTACGAGCAGTACTTC. The chain uses TRBV6-5 and TRBJ2-7; no clear D. The germline V gene encodes CDR1 MNHEY and CDR2 SVGAGI. This CDR3 region has 15 residues. Trimming took off 6 bases at V and 2 bases at J, with 17 bases between the two ends.

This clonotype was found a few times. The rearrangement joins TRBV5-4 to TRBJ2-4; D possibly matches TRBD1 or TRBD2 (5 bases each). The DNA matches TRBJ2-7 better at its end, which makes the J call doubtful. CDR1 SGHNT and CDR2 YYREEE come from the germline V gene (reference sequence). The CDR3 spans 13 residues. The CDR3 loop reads CASSFRGVDEQYF. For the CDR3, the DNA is TGTGCCAGCAGCTTCCGAGGGGTCGACGAGCAGTACTTC.

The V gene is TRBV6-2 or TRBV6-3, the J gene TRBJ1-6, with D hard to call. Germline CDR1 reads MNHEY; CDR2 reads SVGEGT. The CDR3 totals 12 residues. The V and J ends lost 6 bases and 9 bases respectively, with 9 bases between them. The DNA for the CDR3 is TGTGCCAGCAGCCCAACGGTTTCACCCCTCCACTTT. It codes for CASSPTVSPLHF.

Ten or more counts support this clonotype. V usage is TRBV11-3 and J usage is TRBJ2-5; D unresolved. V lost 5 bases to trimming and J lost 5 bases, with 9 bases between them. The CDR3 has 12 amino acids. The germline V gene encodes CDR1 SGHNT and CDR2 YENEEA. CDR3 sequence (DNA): TGTGCCAGCAGCCCTAGGATGGAGACCCAGTACTTC. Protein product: CASSPRMETQYF. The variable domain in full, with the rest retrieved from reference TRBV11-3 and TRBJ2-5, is EAGVVQSPRYKIIEKKQPVAFWCNPISGHNTLYWYLQNLGQGPELLIRYENEEAVDDSQLPKDRFSAERLKGVDSTLKIQPAELGDSAVYLCASSPRMETQYFGPGTRLLVL.

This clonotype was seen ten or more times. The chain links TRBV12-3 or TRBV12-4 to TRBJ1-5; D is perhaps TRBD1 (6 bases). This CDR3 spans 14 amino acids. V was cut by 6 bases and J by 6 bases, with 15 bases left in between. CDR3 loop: CASRGGGTAQPQHF. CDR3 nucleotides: TGTGCCAGCAGAGGGGGGGGCACGGCTCAGCCCCAGCATTTT.

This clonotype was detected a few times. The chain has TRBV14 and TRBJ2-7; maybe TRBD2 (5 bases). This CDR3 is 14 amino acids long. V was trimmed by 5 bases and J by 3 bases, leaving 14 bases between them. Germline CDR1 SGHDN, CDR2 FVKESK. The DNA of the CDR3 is TGTGCCAGCAGCAGCGGTCCCGGTTTCTACGAGCAGTACTTC. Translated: CASSSGPGFYEQYF.

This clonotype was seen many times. CDR3 sequence reads: CASSQEVEEPGAYGYTF. CDR3 sequence (DNA): TGCGCCAGCAGCCAAGAAGTCGAGGAACCGGGGGCGTATGGCTACACCTTC. The J gene is TRBJ1-2, the V gene TRBV4-1, with a weak D call TRBD1 (6 bases). The length of the CDR3 is 17 residues. The germline V and J ends were trimmed by 0 bases and 5 bases, with 19 bases remaining between them. CDR1 is MGHRA, CDR2 YSYEKL, per germline.

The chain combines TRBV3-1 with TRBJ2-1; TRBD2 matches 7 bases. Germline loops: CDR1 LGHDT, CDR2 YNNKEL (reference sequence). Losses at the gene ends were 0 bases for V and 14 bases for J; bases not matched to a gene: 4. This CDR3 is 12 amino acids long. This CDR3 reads CASSQDGGGKFF. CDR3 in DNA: TGTGCCAGCAGCCAAGACGGCGGGGGAAAGTTCTTC.

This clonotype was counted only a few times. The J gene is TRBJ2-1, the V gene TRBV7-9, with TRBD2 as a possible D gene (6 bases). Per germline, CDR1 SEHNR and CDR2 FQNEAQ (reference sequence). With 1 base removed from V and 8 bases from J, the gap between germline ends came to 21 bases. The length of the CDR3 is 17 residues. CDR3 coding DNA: TGTGCCAGCAGCTTAGTCTCTTCCAGCCGGGGGTTGGATGAGCAGTTCTTC. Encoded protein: CASSLVSSSRGLDEQFF.

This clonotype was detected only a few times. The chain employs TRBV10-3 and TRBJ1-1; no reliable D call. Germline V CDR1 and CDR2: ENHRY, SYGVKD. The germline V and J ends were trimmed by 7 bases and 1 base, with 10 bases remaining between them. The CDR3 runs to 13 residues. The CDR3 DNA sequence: TGTGCCATCAATAGTCAGACGAACACTGAAGCTTTCTTT. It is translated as CAINSQTNTEAFF.

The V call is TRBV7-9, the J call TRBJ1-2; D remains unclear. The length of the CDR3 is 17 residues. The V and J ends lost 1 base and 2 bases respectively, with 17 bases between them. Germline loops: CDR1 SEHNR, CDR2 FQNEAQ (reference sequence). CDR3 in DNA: TGTGCCAGCAGCTTAGTCGACGGGCAACCTAGGAACTATGGCTACACCTTC. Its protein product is CASSLVDGQPRNYGYTF. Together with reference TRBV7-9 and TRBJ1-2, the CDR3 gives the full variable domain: DTGVSQNPRHKITKRGQNVTFRCDPISEHNRLYWYRQTLGQGPEFLTYFQNEAQLEKSRLLSDRFSAERPKGSFSTLEIQRTEQGDSAMYLCASSLVDGQPRNYGYTFGSGTRLTVV.